This T cell receptor beta chain was identified in a study of Ad26.COV2.S vaccination and SARS-CoV-2 variants (dated by TCRdb to the early 2020s). For context, the study as a whole: Vaccine-arm donors came from COV1001, a multicentre, randomized, double-blind, placebo-controlled phase I-IIa trial of Ad26.COV2.S in healthy adults. Ad26.COV2.S was administered intramuscularly at a dose of 5x10^10 or 1x10^11 viral particles, either as one shot or as two shots given 56 days apart. TCRbeta repertoire sequencing served as the tool for gauging how specific and how broad the SARS-CoV-2-reactive T cell receptors were following Ad26.COV2.S vaccination. A total of approximately 30 samples were included in the TCR-sequenced set, comprising roughly 19 Ad26.COV2.S vaccine recipients, 5 placebo recipients and 8 SARS-CoV-2 convalescent individuals. Trial participants were randomized into five groups of five, in which low-dose or high-dose Ad26.COV2.S was given once or twice, or placebo was given on both occasions. Investigators remained blinded to trial group allocation during experiments and outcome assessment.

The CDR3 has 15 amino acids, counting the end cysteine and phenylalanine. The DNA shown is the 45-base CDR3, in frame from base 1. From V the trimming removes 3 bases and from J it removes 9 bases, while the gene matches leave 10 bases of the junction unaccounted for. The germline V gene supplies CDR1 KGHSH and CDR2 LQKENI. The meaning of the sample's treatment or condition label: around 19 received Ad26.COV2.S at low or high dose, single or two shots; roughly five received placebo; per-sample allocation not given. Repertoires of vaccine and placebo recipients were sequenced from samples taken on day 63 after the first injection. Cohort 1b enrolled about two dozen adults aged 18-55 years at a single site in Boston, USA, between 29 July and 7 August 2020. As a vaccine, Ad26.COV2.S was a replication-incompetent adenovirus type 26 vector that expressed a prefusion-stabilized SARS-CoV-2 spike protein derived from the original Wuhan strain.

The study at large found these results: Vaccine and placebo recipients had similar non-spike TCR breadth, a finding consistent with the vaccine containing only spike. Ad26.COV2.S recipients had higher spike-specific TCR breadth than placebo recipients (P = 0.0014). After vaccination, substantial breadth of spike-specific CD8+ and CD4+ T cell responses was reported. The study lacked the statistical power to compare responses across vaccine doses or regimens. It was noted by the authors that total T cell responses may have been underestimated by the TCR breadth and depth analyses.

The immunoSEQ Assay was the method used to sequence TCRbeta CDR3 regions. After extraction, genomic DNA underwent amplification by bias-controlled multiplex PCR, followed by high-throughput sequencing. From the authors' description of their analysis: To quantify the absolute abundance of every unique TCRbeta CDR3 region, sequences were collapsed and filtered. Usable DNA was measured by amplifying reference genes present in all nucleated cells, and TCRbeta template counts were normalized to that usable DNA to estimate T cell fraction. Repertoire TCRs were annotated as SARS-CoV-2-specific by exact matching of V gene, CDR3 amino acid sequence and J gene to a known reactive TCR set. The reference SARS-CoV-2 TCR set was obtained from MIRA and was filtered for enrichment in COVID-19-positive ImmuneCODE repertoires, whereby public or cross-reactive TCRs were removed. Using the MIRA antigens, annotated TCRs were further analysed by specific ORF or by position within an ORF. Depth was the summed frequency of annotated unique rearrangements, while breadth was defined as annotated unique rearrangements over total unique productive rearrangements. TCR breadth was compared between groups using two-sided Wilcoxon rank-sum tests. TCRdb carries this immuneACCESS record with in-frame sequences only. Its versions omit some clonotypes, under half of them owing to an unresolved V gene in the studies checked, with the rest unexplained. That table furnishes V, J and clone size, whereas the DNA furnished D and trimming. Within this sample are almost 400,000 clones, with 89% of them counted one time only. About 1.9% of the sample belongs to the ten largest clones.

Turning to this clone: It lacks a known antigen. Base qualities are not recorded, but no much larger clone differs from it by a single base.

The material sequenced was peripheral blood, taken in a trial of Ad26.COV2.S vaccine versus placebo. This receptor was obtained from a person aged 18-60 years who received the Ad26.COV2.S COVID-19 vaccine or a placebo. Recombination linked TRBV18 to TRBJ2-1; a stretch of 8 junction bases matches TRBD2. The CDR3: CASSPLPSGFAEQFF. In nucleotide form, the sequence is TGTGCCAGCTCACCTCTTCCTAGCGGGTTCGCTGAGCAGTTCTTC.